These T cell receptor beta chains were read from a single sample in a study of T-cell memory formation after mild COVID-19. TCRdb analysed the 5' RACE reads with MiXCR anew, one entry per CDR3 protein. Of some 300,000 distinct CDR3 sequences in the sample, roughly 21% were seen once. The sequenced sample was PBMCs or a T cell subset sorted from them (not recorded which). These receptors all stem from a man aged 18 to 29 who had mild COVID-19 (a few samples of this study predate the infection). Cell type and time point are not known. CDR3s include the opening cysteine and the closing phenylalanine or tryptophan. The order of the fields is CDR3 length, J gene, D gene, clone size, V gene, CDR3 protein, CDR3 DNA. D genes are given only for firm matches. Clone size is not always given. Where it is, it says once, few, many or a class for expanded clones.

len: 14; j_gene: TRBJ1-5; d_gene: TRBD1; abundance: .; v_gene: TRBV6-2/TRBV6-3; CDR3aa: CASSYRGPNQPQHF; CDR3nt: TGTGCCAGCAGTTACAGGGGGCCCAATCAGCCCCAGCATTTT
len: 16; j_gene: TRBJ2-4; d_gene: .; abundance: few; v_gene: TRBV20-1; CDR3aa: CSASLTELWAKNIQYF; CDR3nt: TGCAGTGCAAGCTTGACCGAGTTGTGGGCCAAAAACATTCAGTACTTC
len: 13; j_gene: TRBJ2-3; d_gene: .; abundance: .; v_gene: TRBV11-2; CDR3aa: CASSSIMGDTQYF; CDR3nt: TGTGCCAGCAGCTCAATAATGGGCGATACGCAGTATTTT
len: 14; j_gene: TRBJ2-5; d_gene: .; abundance: few; v_gene: TRBV12-3/TRBV12-4; CDR3aa: CASSSPPGKETQYF; CDR3nt: TGTGCCAGCAGTTCTCCTCCGGGGAAAGAGACCCAGTACTTC
len: 16; j_gene: TRBJ2-3; d_gene: .; abundance: few; v_gene: TRBV4-3; CDR3aa: CASSQGGGGLTDTQYF; CDR3nt: TGCGCCAGCAGCCAAGGAGGGGGGGGCCTCACAGATACGCAGTATTTT
len: 14; j_gene: TRBJ2-1; d_gene: .; abundance: few; v_gene: TRBV6-5; CDR3aa: CASSYLQGHNEQFF; CDR3nt: TGTGCCAGCAGTTACTTACAGGGCCACAATGAGCAGTTCTTC
len: 14; j_gene: TRBJ2-3; d_gene: TRBD1; abundance: .; v_gene: TRBV29-1; CDR3aa: CSVRQGVSTDTQYF; CDR3nt: TGCAGCGTCAGACAGGGGGTGTCCACAGATACGCAGTATTTT
len: 13; j_gene: TRBJ1-3; d_gene: TRBD1; abundance: few; v_gene: TRBV18; CDR3aa: CASSEGQKNTIYF; CDR3nt: TGTGCCAGCTCAGAGGGACAGAAAAACACCATATATTTT
len: 13; j_gene: TRBJ2-7; d_gene: .; abundance: .; v_gene: TRBV5-1; CDR3aa: CASSLRVGDEQYF; CDR3nt: TGCGCCAGCAGCTTGAGGGTGGGGGACGAGCAGTACTTC
len: 18; j_gene: TRBJ2-7; d_gene: .; abundance: few; v_gene: TRBV4-1; CDR3aa: CASSQEFGVPTRNYEQYF; CDR3nt: TGCGCCAGCAGCCAAGAATTTGGGGTACCCACTCGAAACTACGAGCAGTACTTC
len: 14; j_gene: TRBJ1-2; d_gene: .; abundance: .; v_gene: TRBV19; CDR3aa: CASSILGRGYGYTF; CDR3nt: TGTGCCAGTAGTATCTTGGGGAGGGGCTATGGCTACACCTTC
len: 14; j_gene: TRBJ1-2; d_gene: .; abundance: .; v_gene: TRBV15; CDR3aa: CATSRDIGRGGYTF; CDR3nt: TGTGCCACCAGCAGAGATATAGGGCGAGGTGGCTACACCTTC
len: 13; j_gene: TRBJ1-1; d_gene: .; abundance: .; v_gene: TRBV6-5; CDR3aa: CASSYRLGEEAFF; CDR3nt: TGTGCCAGCAGTTACCGGTTAGGGGAAGAAGCTTTCTTT
len: 12; j_gene: TRBJ1-5; d_gene: .; abundance: few; v_gene: TRBV20-1; CDR3aa: CSAIMGNQPQHF; CDR3nt: TGCAGTGCTATTATGGGGAATCAGCCCCAGCATTTT
len: 14; j_gene: TRBJ2-1; d_gene: TRBD1; abundance: few; v_gene: TRBV18; CDR3aa: CASSPPPGGHEQFF; CDR3nt: TGTGCCAGCTCACCACCCCCAGGGGGCCATGAGCAGTTCTTC
len: 14; j_gene: TRBJ2-5; d_gene: .; abundance: few; v_gene: TRBV7-2; CDR3aa: CASSLGSQRETQYF; CDR3nt: TGTGCCAGCAGCCTCGGTTCCCAGCGGGAGACCCAGTACTTC
len: 13; j_gene: TRBJ1-5; d_gene: .; abundance: .; v_gene: TRBV21-1; CDR3aa: CASSTKDGQPQHF; CDR3nt: TGTGCCAGCAGCACGAAGGACGGTCAGCCCCAGCATTTT
len: 11; j_gene: TRBJ1-2; d_gene: .; abundance: few; v_gene: TRBV20-1; CDR3aa: CSAPEDYGYTF; CDR3nt: TGCAGTGCTCCGGAGGACTATGGCTACACCTTC
len: 12; j_gene: TRBJ2-5; d_gene: .; abundance: few; v_gene: TRBV20-1; CDR3aa: CSARRGQETQYF; CDR3nt: TGCAGTGCTAGAAGGGGACAAGAGACCCAGTACTTC
len: 15; j_gene: TRBJ2-5; d_gene: TRBD2; abundance: once; v_gene: TRBV6-5; CDR3aa: CASLGLAGEKETQYF; CDR3nt: TGTGCCAGCCTGGGACTAGCGGGGGAAAAAGAGACCCAGTACTTC
len: 13; j_gene: TRBJ1-1; d_gene: .; abundance: .; v_gene: TRBV5-1; CDR3aa: CASTQGRNTEAFF; CDR3nt: TGCGCCAGCACCCAGGGGCGGAACACTGAAGCTTTCTTT
len: 15; j_gene: TRBJ2-3; d_gene: .; abundance: .; v_gene: TRBV24-1; CDR3aa: CATSEHSTRDGTQYF; CDR3nt: TGTGCCACCAGTGAACACTCCACTAGAGACGGTACGCAGTATTTT
len: 12; j_gene: TRBJ2-4; d_gene: .; abundance: .; v_gene: TRBV11-1; CDR3aa: CASSPSTNIQYF; CDR3nt: TGTGCCAGCAGCCCAAGTACAAACATTCAGTACTTC
len: 15; j_gene: TRBJ1-4; d_gene: TRBD1; abundance: few; v_gene: TRBV25-1; CDR3aa: CASSEPTGNNEKLFF; CDR3nt: TGTGCCAGCAGTGAACCGACAGGGAATAATGAAAAACTGTTTTTT
len: 15; j_gene: TRBJ2-7; d_gene: .; abundance: many; v_gene: TRBV7-3; CDR3aa: CASSLNPAHYYEQYF; CDR3nt: TGTGCCAGCAGCTTAAACCCAGCCCACTACTACGAGCAGTACTTC
len: 15; j_gene: TRBJ2-3; d_gene: .; abundance: .; v_gene: TRBV4-1; CDR3aa: CASSQDTVAADTQYF; CDR3nt: TGCGCCAGCAGCCAAGATACCGTAGCGGCAGATACGCAGTATTTT
len: 13; j_gene: TRBJ1-1; d_gene: .; abundance: .; v_gene: TRBV11-3; CDR3aa: CASSVGPQRQAFF; CDR3nt: TGTGCCAGCAGCGTGGGACCGCAAAGGCAAGCTTTCTTT
len: 16; j_gene: TRBJ2-3; d_gene: .; abundance: many; v_gene: TRBV5-1; CDR3aa: CASSLGSLGPSDTQYF; CDR3nt: TGCGCCAGCAGCCTTGGCAGCTTGGGCCCTTCAGATACGCAGTATTTT
len: 14; j_gene: TRBJ2-3; d_gene: TRBD1; abundance: .; v_gene: TRBV6-5; CDR3aa: CASGARTGADTQYF; CDR3nt: TGTGCCAGCGGAGCCAGGACAGGAGCAGATACGCAGTATTTT
len: 16; j_gene: TRBJ2-5; d_gene: TRBD2; abundance: .; v_gene: TRBV6-2/TRBV6-3; CDR3aa: CASSPTLAGGRETQYF; CDR3nt: TGTGCCAGCAGTCCGACCCTAGCGGGGGGGCGAGAGACCCAGTACTTC
len: 14; j_gene: TRBJ2-1; d_gene: TRBD2; abundance: many; v_gene: TRBV6-2/TRBV6-3; CDR3aa: CASSPGLAAGEQFF; CDR3nt: TGTGCCAGCAGTCCCGGACTAGCAGCAGGAGAGCAGTTCTTC
len: 12; j_gene: TRBJ2-1; d_gene: TRBD2; abundance: .; v_gene: TRBV20-1; CDR3aa: CSAKVAGDEQFF; CDR3nt: TGCAGTGCTAAGGTAGCGGGGGATGAGCAGTTCTTC
len: 13; j_gene: TRBJ1-5; d_gene: .; abundance: .; v_gene: TRBV27; CDR3aa: CASSWRDRQPQHF; CDR3nt: TGTGCCAGCAGTTGGAGGGATAGACAGCCCCAGCATTTT
len: 15; j_gene: TRBJ2-2; d_gene: TRBD2; abundance: few; v_gene: TRBV5-1; CDR3aa: CASSEGTTYAGELFF; CDR3nt: TGCGCCAGCAGCGAAGGGACTACCTACGCCGGGGAGCTGTTTTTT
len: 13; j_gene: TRBJ2-3; d_gene: .; abundance: few; v_gene: TRBV7-2; CDR3aa: CATRKGVADTQYF; CDR3nt: TGTGCCACCCGGAAGGGGGTGGCAGATACGCAGTATTTT
len: 17; j_gene: TRBJ1-1; d_gene: TRBD1; abundance: .; v_gene: TRBV6-2/TRBV6-3; CDR3aa: CASSYSIKDRGDPEAFF; CDR3nt: TGTGCCAGCAGTTACTCGATAAAGGACAGGGGAGACCCTGAAGCTTTCTTT
len: 15; j_gene: TRBJ1-4; d_gene: .; abundance: .; v_gene: TRBV6-5; CDR3aa: CASSSGMRVGEKLFF; CDR3nt: TGTGCCAGCAGTTCGGGGATGAGGGTGGGGGAAAAACTGTTTTTT
len: 10; j_gene: TRBJ2-7; d_gene: .; abundance: many; v_gene: TRBV5-1; CDR3aa: CASSVYEQYF; CDR3nt: TGCGCCAGCAGCGTCTACGAGCAGTACTTC
len: 16; j_gene: TRBJ1-3; d_gene: .; abundance: few; v_gene: TRBV4-2; CDR3aa: CASSQAEMSSGNTIYF; CDR3nt: TGTGCCAGCAGCCAAGCCGAGATGAGCTCTGGAAACACCATATATTTT
len: 15; j_gene: TRBJ1-2; d_gene: .; abundance: .; v_gene: TRBV5-5; CDR3aa: CASSLGDHIGDGYTF; CDR3nt: TGTGCCAGCAGCTTGGGAGACCACATTGGGGATGGCTACACCTTC
len: 15; j_gene: TRBJ2-7; d_gene: .; abundance: .; v_gene: TRBV5-1; CDR3aa: CASSLVLLGTSEQYF; CDR3nt: TGCGCCAGCAGCTTGGTACTCTTAGGTACCTCTGAGCAGTACTTC
len: 13; j_gene: TRBJ2-5; d_gene: TRBD1; abundance: few; v_gene: TRBV12-3/TRBV12-4; CDR3aa: CASSRQGAQTQYF; CDR3nt: TGTGCCAGCAGCCGACAGGGGGCCCAGACCCAGTACTTC